This is a list of T cell receptor beta chains from one sample in a study of CD8+CD57+ T cells in acquired aplastic anemia. In TCRdb, the reads were re-called with MiXCR into one record per CDR3 protein. The profile covers around 500,000 distinct CDR3 sequences, with roughly 34% appearing a single time and less than 1% taken by the ten largest. Sequencing was carried out using sorted CD4+, CD8+, or CD8+CD57+ T cells (not recorded which) from PBMCs. The receptors derive from a human donor with aplastic anemia. CDR3s include the opening cysteine and the closing phenylalanine or tryptophan. A D gene is named only where the DNA matches it firmly. Some rows have no size entry. The others give once, few or many, or a class for an expanded clone.

.	16	TRBV6-2/TRBV6-3	.	TRBJ1-2	CASSYSLVSANYGYTF	TGTGCCAGCAGTTACTCCTTGGTCAGCGCGAACTATGGCTACACCTTC
.	14	TRBV7-9	many	TRBJ1-6	CASGMGGSNSPLHF	TGTGCCAGCGGGATGGGGGGAAGTAATTCACCCCTCCACTTT
TRBD2	15	TRBV7-2	.	TRBJ2-5	CASSFASTSAETQYF	TGTGCCAGCAGCTTTGCCTCGACTAGCGCCGAGACCCAGTACTTC
TRBD2	13	TRBV7-9	.	TRBJ2-1	CASSPGLAGGQFF	TGTGCCAGCAGCCCGGGACTAGCGGGAGGGCAGTTCTTC
.	16	TRBV24-1	many	TRBJ2-3	CATSDLFQGGTDTQYF	TGTGCCACCAGTGATTTGTTCCAGGGTGGGACAGATACGCAGTATTTT
.	14	TRBV30	.	TRBJ1-4	CAWSVPREDEKLFF	TGTGCCTGGAGTGTCCCCAGGGAGGATGAAAAACTGTTTTTT
TRBD2	16	TRBV25-1	few	TRBJ2-7	CASSLLGGRAVHEQYF	TGTGCCAGCAGTTTACTCGGCGGGAGGGCCGTCCACGAGCAGTACTTC
.	16	TRBV19	.	TRBJ2-7	CASSPRTASRAYEQYF	TGTGCCAGTAGTCCGAGGACAGCCTCTCGAGCCTACGAGCAGTACTTC
TRBD2	18	TRBV11-1	.	TRBJ2-2	CASSWTAPSGTNTGELFF	TGTGCCAGCAGCTGGACCGCGCCTAGCGGGACGAACACCGGGGAGCTGTTTTTT
.	14	TRBV19	.	TRBJ2-6	CASRSTAGANVLTF	TGTGCCAGTAGATCGACGGCTGGGGCCAACGTCCTGACTTTC
.	15	TRBV6-6	.	TRBJ1-1	CASSSTQRWNTEAFF	TGTGCCAGCAGTTCTACTCAGCGGTGGAACACTGAAGCTTTCTTT
.	15	TRBV20-1	few	TRBJ2-3	CSAYHPGRGTDTQYF	TGCAGTGCTTACCACCCCGGTCGGGGCACAGATACGCAGTATTTT
TRBD2	15	TRBV2	many	TRBJ2-5	CASTRSGGIQETQYF	TGTGCCAGCACCCGTAGCGGGGGGATCCAAGAGACCCAGTACTTC
.	10	TRBV25-1	.	TRBJ1-1	CASSVTEAFF	TGTGCCAGCAGTGTCACTGAAGCTTTCTTT
.	14	TRBV20-1	.	TRBJ2-7	CSAWGALSTYEQYF	TGCAGTGCGTGGGGGGCTCTATCAACCTACGAGCAGTACTTC
.	12	TRBV6-1	many	TRBJ1-2	CASSDRGHGYTF	TGTGCCAGCAGTGATAGGGGTCATGGCTACACCTTC
TRBD1	14	TRBV4-1	few	TRBJ2-7	CAVKTGTGGYEQYF	TGCGCGGTCAAAACCGGGACAGGGGGGTACGAGCAGTACTTC
.	13	TRBV7-9	.	TRBJ2-1	CASSSRGAEEQFF	TGTGCCAGCAGCTCCAGGGGTGCTGAAGAGCAGTTCTTC
TRBD1	16	TRBV7-9	many	TRBJ2-7	CASSPIPGQSFYEQYF	TGTGCCAGCAGCCCAATCCCGGGACAGAGCTTCTACGAGCAGTACTTC
.	19	TRBV25-1	.	TRBJ1-6	CASSHRIAGGAMRNSPLHF	TGTGCCAGCAGTCACCGGATAGCGGGGGGGGCAATGAGGAATTCACCCCTCCACTTT
.	15	TRBV20-1	.	TRBJ1-2	CSPREKPSPNYGYTF	TGCAGTCCTAGAGAAAAGCCCTCCCCGAACTATGGCTACACCTTC
TRBD2	15	TRBV25-1	once	TRBJ2-1	CASSQGTSPAFEQFF	TGTGCCAGCAGCCAAGGGACTAGTCCCGCCTTTGAGCAGTTCTTC
.	13	TRBV6-5	few	TRBJ1-2	CASSYTDGRGYTF	TGTGCCAGCAGTTATACCGACGGTCGGGGCTACACCTTC
.	14	TRBV5-1	many	TRBJ2-3	CASSLGLDYDTQYF	TGCGCCAGCAGCTTGGGACTAGACTACGATACGCAGTATTTT
TRBD1	13	TRBV7-9	few	TRBJ1-5	CAWGTGVEQPQHF	TGTGCCTGGGGTACAGGGGTCGAGCAGCCCCAGCATTTT
.	15	TRBV29-1	few	TRBJ2-3	CSVVGGQLSTDTQYF	TGCAGCGTTGTAGGGGGACAACTTAGCACAGATACGCAGTATTTT
.	15	TRBV10-3	few	TRBJ2-7	CASSRDPYSSYEQYF	TGTGCCAGCAGTCGTGATCCGTACTCCTCCTACGAGCAGTACTTC
.	11	TRBV29-1	few	TRBJ1-2	CSVGTNYGYTF	TGCAGCGTTGGGACGAACTATGGCTACACCTTC
TRBD2	15	TRBV19	.	TRBJ2-1	CASEPSGGPNNEQFF	TGTGCCAGTGAACCGAGCGGGGGACCCAACAATGAGCAGTTCTTC
.	16	TRBV12-3/TRBV12-4	.	TRBJ1-1	CASSLWGGGSDTEAFF	TGTGCCAGCAGTTTATGGGGAGGGGGGTCGGACACTGAAGCTTTCTTT
.	13	TRBV24-1	many	TRBJ1-1	CATSDGTNTEAFF	TGTGCCACCAGTGATGGCACTAACACTGAAGCTTTCTTT
.	11	TRBV10-1	.	TRBJ2-5	CATGGGETQYF	TGCGCCACCGGGGGTGGAGAGACCCAGTACTTC
.	11	TRBV20-1	.	TRBJ1-1	CSATGGHEAFF	TGCAGTGCAACGGGAGGCCATGAAGCTTTCTTT
TRBD1	15	TRBV14	once	TRBJ1-1	CASSQDRVGDGEAFF	TGTGCCAGCAGCCAGGACAGGGTCGGAGACGGTGAAGCTTTCTTT
.	13	TRBV10-3	many	TRBJ1-2	CAGTDSVDYGYTF	TGTGCCGGGACGGACTCGGTGGACTATGGCTACACCTTC
.	13	TRBV2	.	TRBJ2-7	CASSVGRSYEQYF	TGTGCCAGCAGCGTAGGTCGTTCCTACGAGCAGTACTTC
.	13	TRBV2	many	TRBJ1-1	CASSEQGRTEAFF	TGTGCCAGCAGTGAGCAGGGGAGGACTGAAGCTTTCTTT
TRBD1	13	TRBV27	.	TRBJ1-2	CASSPRTGYGYTF	TGTGCCAGCAGTCCCCGGACAGGGTATGGCTACACCTTC
TRBD1	14	TRBV19	few	TRBJ2-1	CASKTKTGNNEQFF	TGTGCCAGTAAGACAAAGACAGGGAACAATGAGCAGTTCTTC
TRBD1	15	TRBV5-1	.	TRBJ2-7	CASSLDGQGTYEQYF	TGCGCCAGCAGCTTGGACGGACAGGGGACCTACGAGCAGTACTTC
.	12	TRBV29-1	many	TRBJ1-1	CSVWSGNTEAFF	TGCAGCGTTTGGTCAGGAAACACTGAAGCTTTCTTT
TRBD1	15	TRBV25-1	.	TRBJ1-6	CASSAGQGSNSPLHF	TGTGCCAGCAGCGCCGGACAGGGCTCGAACTCACCCCTCCACTTT
TRBD2	13	TRBV20-1	.	TRBJ2-7	CSAITGGYYEQYF	TGCAGTGCTATCACGGGGGGATACTACGAGCAGTACTTC
TRBD1	13	TRBV7-9	.	TRBJ1-2	CASSLSRGHGYTF	TGTGCCAGCAGCTTAAGCAGGGGGCACGGCTACACCTTC